In this sample, the clone carrying this TCR beta chain turned up a few times. This entry belongs to a study of T-cell reconstitution after alpha-beta-depleted transplantation in children. Trimming cost V 6 bases and J 3 bases, with 13 bases left between them. CDR3 length equals 13 residues. The germline V gene encodes CDR1 SGHRS and CDR2 YFSETQ. For TCRbeta, the library was prepared with unique molecular identifiers. MiXCR, run by TCRdb on the PCR reads, gives a single entry per CDR3 protein. There are more than 450,000 distinct CDR3 sequences in the sample; 18% occur only once, and 3.3% lies in the top ten.

The sample in question was PBMCs from the stem cell graft donor, obtained from the stem cell graft. The clonotype was recovered from a human donor who donated a stem cell graft to a child with acute lymphoblastic leukemia. The chain joins TRBV5-1 to TRBJ2-7; the D gene is possibly TRBD1 (5 bases). The CDR3 DNA sequence: TGCGCCAGCAAAGGGGCCCTCAACTACGAGCAGTACTTC. Protein product: CASKGALNYEQYF.